This T cell receptor beta chain stems from a study of monozygotic twins with inflammatory bowel disease. After re-calling the 5' RACE reads, TCRdb lists one entry per CDR3 protein, DNA absent. This sample contains approximately 160,000 distinct CDR3 sequences. This CDR3 has 11 amino acids. Germline V gene data show CDR1 as ENHRY and CDR2 as SYGVKD. The gene calls are TRBV10-3 and TRBJ2-7. Sequenced: blood. The receptor comes from a human donor with ulcerative colitis or Crohn's disease, or a healthy co-twin of an affected twin (not recorded which). CDR3 residues: CAIRTQREQYF.